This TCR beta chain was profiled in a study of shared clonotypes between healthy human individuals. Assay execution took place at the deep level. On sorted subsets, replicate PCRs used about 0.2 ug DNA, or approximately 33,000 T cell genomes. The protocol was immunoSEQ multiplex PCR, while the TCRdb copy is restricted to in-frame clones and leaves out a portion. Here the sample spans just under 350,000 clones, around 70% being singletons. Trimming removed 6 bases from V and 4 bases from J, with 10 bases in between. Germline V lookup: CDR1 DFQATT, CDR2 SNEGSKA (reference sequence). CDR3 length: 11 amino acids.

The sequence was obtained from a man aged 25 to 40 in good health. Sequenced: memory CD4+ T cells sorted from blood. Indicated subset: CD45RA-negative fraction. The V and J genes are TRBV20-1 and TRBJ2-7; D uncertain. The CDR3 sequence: CSAAAIYEQYF. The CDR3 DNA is TGCAGTGCCGCCGCCATTTACGAGCAGTACTTC.